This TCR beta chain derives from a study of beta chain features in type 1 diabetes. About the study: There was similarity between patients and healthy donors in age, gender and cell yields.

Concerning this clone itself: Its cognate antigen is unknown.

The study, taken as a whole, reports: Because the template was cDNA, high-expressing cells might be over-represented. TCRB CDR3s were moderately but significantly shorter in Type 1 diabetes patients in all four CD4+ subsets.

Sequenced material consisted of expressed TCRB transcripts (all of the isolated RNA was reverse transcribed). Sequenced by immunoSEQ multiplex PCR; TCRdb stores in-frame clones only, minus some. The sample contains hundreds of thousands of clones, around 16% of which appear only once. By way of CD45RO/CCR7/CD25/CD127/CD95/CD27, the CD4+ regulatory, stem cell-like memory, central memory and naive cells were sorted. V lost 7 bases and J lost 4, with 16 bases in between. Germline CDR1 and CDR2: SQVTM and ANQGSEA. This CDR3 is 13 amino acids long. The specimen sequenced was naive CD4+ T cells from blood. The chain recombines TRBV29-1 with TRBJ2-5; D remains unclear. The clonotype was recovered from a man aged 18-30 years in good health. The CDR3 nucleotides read TGCAGCGGTACTCGGACGAGTGGAGAGACCCAGTACTTC. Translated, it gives CSGTRTSGETQYF.